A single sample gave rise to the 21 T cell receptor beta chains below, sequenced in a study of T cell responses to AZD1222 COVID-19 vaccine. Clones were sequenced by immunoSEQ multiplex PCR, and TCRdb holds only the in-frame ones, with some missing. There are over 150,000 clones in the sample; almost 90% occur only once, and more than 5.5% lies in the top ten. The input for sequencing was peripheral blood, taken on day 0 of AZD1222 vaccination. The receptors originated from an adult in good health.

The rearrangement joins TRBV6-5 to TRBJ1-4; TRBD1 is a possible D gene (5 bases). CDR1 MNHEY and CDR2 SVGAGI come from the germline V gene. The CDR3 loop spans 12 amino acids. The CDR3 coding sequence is TGTGCAACCCGGGGGTATAATGAAAAACTGTTTTTT. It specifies CATRGYNEKLFF.

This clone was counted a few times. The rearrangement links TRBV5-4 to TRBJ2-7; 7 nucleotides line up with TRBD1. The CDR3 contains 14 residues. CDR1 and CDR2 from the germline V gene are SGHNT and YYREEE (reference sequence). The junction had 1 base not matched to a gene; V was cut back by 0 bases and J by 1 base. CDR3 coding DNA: TGTGCCAGCAGCTTGGGCAGGGGGTCCTACGAGCAGTACTTC. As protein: CASSLGRGSYEQYF.

The CDR3 loop is CASSSGGGRQPQHF. CDR3 nucleotide sequence: TGTGCCAGCAGCTCCGGAGGGGGTCGGCAGCCCCAGCATTTT. This chain joins TRBV5-4 and TRBJ1-5; a weak D match, TRBD1 (6 bases). Trimming cost V 3 bases and J 7 bases, with 14 bases left between them. The CDR3 totals 14 residues. Germline V gene sequence: CDR1 SGHNT, CDR2 YYREEE (reference sequence). The complete variable domain, with remaining parts taken from reference TRBV5-4 and TRBJ1-5, reads ETGVTQSPTHLIKTRGQQVTLRCSSQSGHNTVSWYQQALGQGPQFIFQYYREEENGRGNFPPRFSGLQFPNYSSELNVNALELDDSALYLCASSSGGGRQPQHFGDGTRLSIL.

CDR3 in amino acids: CASSLDSTATNEKLFF. The CDR3 bases are TGCGCCAGCAGCTTGGACAGTACAGCAACTAATGAAAAACTGTTTTTT. The chain couples TRBV5-1 to TRBJ1-4, with no clear D. With 0 bases removed from V and 0 bases from J, the gap between germline ends came to 9 bases. The CDR3 contains 16 residues. Germline CDR1 and CDR2: SGHRS and YFSETQ.

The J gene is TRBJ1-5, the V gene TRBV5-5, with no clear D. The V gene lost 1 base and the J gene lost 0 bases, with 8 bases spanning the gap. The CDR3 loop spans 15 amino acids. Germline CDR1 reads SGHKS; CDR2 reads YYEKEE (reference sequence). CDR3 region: CASSLTYSSNQPQHF. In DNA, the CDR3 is TGTGCCAGCAGCTTGACTTACAGTAGCAATCAGCCCCAGCATTTT.

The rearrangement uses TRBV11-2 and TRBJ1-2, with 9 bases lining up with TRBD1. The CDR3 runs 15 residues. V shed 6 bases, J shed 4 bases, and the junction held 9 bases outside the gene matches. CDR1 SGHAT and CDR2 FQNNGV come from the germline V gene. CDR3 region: CASSPNPGQGYGYTF. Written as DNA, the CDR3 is TGTGCCAGCAGTCCGAATCCGGGACAGGGCTATGGCTACACCTTC.

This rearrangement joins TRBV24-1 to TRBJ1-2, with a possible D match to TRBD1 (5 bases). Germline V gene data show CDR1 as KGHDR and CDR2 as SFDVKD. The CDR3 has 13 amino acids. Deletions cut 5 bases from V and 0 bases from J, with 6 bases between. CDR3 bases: TGTGCCACCAGTGCAGGGTCTAACTATGGCTACACCTTC. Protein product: CATSAGSNYGYTF.

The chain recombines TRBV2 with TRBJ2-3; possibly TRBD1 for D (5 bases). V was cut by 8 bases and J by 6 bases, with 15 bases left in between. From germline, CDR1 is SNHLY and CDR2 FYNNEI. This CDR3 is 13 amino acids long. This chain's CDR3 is CASADRSGDTQYF. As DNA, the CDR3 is TGTGCCAGCGCCGACCGATCAGGGGATACGCAGTATTTT.

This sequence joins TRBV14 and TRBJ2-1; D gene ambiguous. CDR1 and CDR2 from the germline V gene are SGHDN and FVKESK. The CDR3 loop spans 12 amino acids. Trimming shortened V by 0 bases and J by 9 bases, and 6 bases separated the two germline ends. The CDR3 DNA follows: TGTGCCAGCAGCCAAGATTCGGGTGAGCAGTTCTTC. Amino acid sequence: CASSQDSGEQFF.

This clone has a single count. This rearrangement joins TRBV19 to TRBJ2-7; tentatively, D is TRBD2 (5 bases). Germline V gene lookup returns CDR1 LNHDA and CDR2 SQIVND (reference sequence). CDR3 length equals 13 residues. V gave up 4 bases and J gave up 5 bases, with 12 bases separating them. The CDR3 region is CASSKGRRDEQYF. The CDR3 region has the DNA TGTGCCAGTAGTAAGGGCCGGCGGGACGAGCAGTACTTC.

The CDR3, as DNA: TGTGCCACCAGTCCCAGGGGACAGGGAAGTGATACGCAGTATTTT. Protein: CATSPRGQGSDTQYF. The chain uses TRBV24-1 and TRBJ2-3; 9 nucleotides match TRBD1. Looked up from germline, CDR1 is KGHDR and CDR2 is SFDVKD. Trimming took 6 bases from V and 6 from J; bases not matched to a gene: 9. The CDR3 spans 15 residues.

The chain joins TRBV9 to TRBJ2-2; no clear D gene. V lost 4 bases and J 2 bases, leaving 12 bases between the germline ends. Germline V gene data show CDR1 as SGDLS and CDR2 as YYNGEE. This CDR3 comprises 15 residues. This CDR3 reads CASSSRVSNTGELFF. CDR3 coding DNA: TGTGCCAGCAGCTCCCGGGTTAGCAACACCGGGGAGCTGTTTTTT.

The CDR3 protein is CSVASKGEKLFF. In DNA form, the CDR3 reads TGCAGCGTCGCCAGCAAGGGGGAAAAACTGTTTTTT. The J gene is TRBJ1-4, the V gene TRBV29-1, with a weak D call TRBD1 (5 bases). This CDR3 region has 12 residues. Trimming left V 6 bases short and J 8 bases short, with 13 bases between. Germline CDR1 is SQVTM and CDR2 is ANQGSEA.

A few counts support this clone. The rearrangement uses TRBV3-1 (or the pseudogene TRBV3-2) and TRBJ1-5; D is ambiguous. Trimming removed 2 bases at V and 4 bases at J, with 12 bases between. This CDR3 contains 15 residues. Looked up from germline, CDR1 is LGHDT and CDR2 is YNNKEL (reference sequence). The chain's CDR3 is CASSQSPGANQPQHF. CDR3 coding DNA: TGTGCCAGCAGCCAATCGCCGGGAGCTAATCAGCCCCAGCATTTT.

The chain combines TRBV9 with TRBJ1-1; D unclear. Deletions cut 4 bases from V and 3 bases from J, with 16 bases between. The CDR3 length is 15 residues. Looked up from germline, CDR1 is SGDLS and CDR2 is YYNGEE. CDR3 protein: CASSPRGNWDTEAFF. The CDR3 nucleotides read TGTGCCAGCAGCCCCAGAGGGAATTGGGACACTGAAGCTTTCTTT. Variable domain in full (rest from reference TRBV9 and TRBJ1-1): DSGVTQTPKHLITATGQRVTLRCSPRSGDLSVYWYQQSLDQGLQFLIQYYNGEERAKGNILERFSAQQFPDLHSELNLSSLELGDSALYFCASSPRGNWDTEAFFGQGTRLTVV.

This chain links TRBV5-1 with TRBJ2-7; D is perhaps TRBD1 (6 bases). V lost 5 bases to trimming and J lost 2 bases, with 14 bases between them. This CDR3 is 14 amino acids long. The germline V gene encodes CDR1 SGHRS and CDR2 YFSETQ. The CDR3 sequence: CASSGRDTAYEQYF. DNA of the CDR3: TGCGCCAGCAGTGGCCGGGACACCGCCTACGAGCAGTACTTC.

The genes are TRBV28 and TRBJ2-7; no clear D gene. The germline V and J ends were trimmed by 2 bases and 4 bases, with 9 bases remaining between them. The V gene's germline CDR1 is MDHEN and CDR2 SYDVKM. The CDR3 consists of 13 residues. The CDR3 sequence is CASSLPARYEQYF. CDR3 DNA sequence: TGTGCCAGCAGTTTACCCGCCAGGTACGAGCAGTACTTC. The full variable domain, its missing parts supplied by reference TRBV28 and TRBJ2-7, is DVKVTQSSRYLVKRTGEKVFLECVQDMDHENMFWYRQDPGLGLRLIYFSYDVKMKEKGDIPEGYSVSREKKERFSLILESASTNQTSMYLCASSLPARYEQYFGPGTRLTVT.

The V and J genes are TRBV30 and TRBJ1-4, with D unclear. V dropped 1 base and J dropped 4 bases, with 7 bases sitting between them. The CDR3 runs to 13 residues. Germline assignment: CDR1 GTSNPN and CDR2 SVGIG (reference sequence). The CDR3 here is CAWSAQSNEKLFF. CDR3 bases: TGTGCCTGGAGTGCACAGAGTAATGAAAAACTGTTTTTT.

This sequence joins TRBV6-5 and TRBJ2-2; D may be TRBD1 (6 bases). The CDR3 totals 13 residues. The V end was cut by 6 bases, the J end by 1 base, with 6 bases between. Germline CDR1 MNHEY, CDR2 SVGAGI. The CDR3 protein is CASSRGNTGELFF. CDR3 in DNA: TGTGCCAGCAGCAGGGGGAACACCGGGGAGCTGTTTTTT.

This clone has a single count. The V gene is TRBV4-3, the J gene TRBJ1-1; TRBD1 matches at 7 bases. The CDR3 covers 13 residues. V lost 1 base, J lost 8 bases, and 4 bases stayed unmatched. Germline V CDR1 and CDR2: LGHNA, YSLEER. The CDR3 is CASSQVPRGEAFF. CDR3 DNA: TGCGCCAGCAGCCAAGTCCCCAGGGGGGAAGCTTTCTTT.

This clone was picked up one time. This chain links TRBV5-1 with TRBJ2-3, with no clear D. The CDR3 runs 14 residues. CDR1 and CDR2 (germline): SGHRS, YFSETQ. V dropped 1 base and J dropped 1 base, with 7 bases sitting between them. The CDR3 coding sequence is TGCGCCAGCAGCTTGAGGCAGGGCACAGATACGCAGTATTTT. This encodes CASSLRQGTDTQYF.